The 23 T cell receptor beta chains presented below share a single source sample, sequenced in a study of shared clonotypes between healthy human individuals. Sequencing used immunoSEQ multiplex PCR; TCRdb keeps in-frame clones, though not all of them. The repertoire holds 2 million to 2.5 million clones, with about 90% as singletons. Sequenced input: naive CD4+ T cells from PBMCs. The subset here: CD45RA+ positively selected. The receptors shown here come from a man aged 18-30 years in good health. Some clones in this sample may be carry-over from other donors' samples.

The chain carries TRBV5-1 and TRBJ2-7; 10 nucleotides match TRBD1. Germline V CDR1 and CDR2: SGHRS, YFSETQ. V was pared by 3 bases and J by 2 bases, with 2 bases of the junction left unmatched. This CDR3 comprises 14 residues. In DNA, the CDR3 is TGCGCCAGCAGCTGGGGACAGGGGACCTACGAGCAGTACTTC. Amino acid sequence: CASSWGQGTYEQYF.

The chain has TRBV18 and TRBJ1-5, with 8 bases fitting TRBD1. V lost 2 bases, J lost 5 bases, and 8 bases stayed unmatched. This CDR3 is built from 16 residues. CDR1 KGHSH and CDR2 LQKENI come from the germline V gene. The CDR3 sequence is CASSPFFGTGDQPQHF. Written as DNA, the CDR3 is TGTGCCAGCTCACCATTTTTCGGGACAGGAGATCAGCCCCAGCATTTT.

The gene calls are TRBV5-6 and TRBJ2-7, with a tentative D call TRBD2 (6 bases). The germline V and J ends were trimmed by 6 bases and 0 bases, with 13 bases remaining between them. This CDR3 contains 14 residues. Germline CDR1 SGHDT, CDR2 YYEEEE. CDR3 bases: TGTGCCAGCACCACGGGACTCCTCTCCTACGAGCAGTACTTC. This sequence encodes CASTTGLLSYEQYF.

This chain joins TRBV18 and TRBJ2-7, with unresolved D. CDR1 and CDR2 (germline): KGHSH, LQKENI. V lost 4 bases, J lost 0 bases, and 7 bases lay in between. This CDR3 contains 13 residues. The CDR3 is CASSLLTSYEQYF. The CDR3 nucleotides read TGTGCCAGCTCACTTCTCACCTCCTACGAGCAGTACTTC.

The chain recombines TRBV9 with TRBJ1-2; D remains ambiguous. The CDR3 has 15 residues. Trimming shortened V by 3 bases and J by 2 bases, and 14 bases separated the two germline ends. CDR1 and CDR2 from the germline V gene are SGDLS and YYNGEE. The CDR3 spells CASSANGPINYGYTF. For the CDR3, the DNA is TGTGCCAGCAGCGCGAACGGGCCCATAAACTATGGCTACACCTTC.

This chain connects TRBV15 to TRBJ2-7; TRBD2 might be the D (7 bases). The CDR3 is 18 residues long. Trimming cost V 0 bases and J 6 bases, with 24 bases left between them. Per germline, CDR1 LNHNV and CDR2 YYDKDF (reference sequence). DNA of the CDR3: TGTGCCACCAGCAGAGATAAAGGAGTAGGGGGGGCACTCGGCGAGCAGTACTTC. It codes for CATSRDKGVGGALGEQYF.

The V gene is TRBV6-5, the J gene TRBJ1-2; TRBD1 aligns across 8 bases. Germline loops: CDR1 MNHEY, CDR2 SVGAGI. The CDR3 runs 15 residues. The V segment lost 4 bases and the J segment 6 bases; nucleotides outside the gene matches: 10. CDR3: CASSFSGTGSDGYTF. The CDR3 nucleotides are TGTGCCAGCAGTTTTTCAGGGACAGGTAGCGATGGCTACACCTTC.

The chain is built from TRBV30 and TRBJ1-3; D is possibly TRBD1 (5 bases). Germline CDR1 and CDR2: GTSNPN and SVGIG (reference sequence). V lost 1 base and J lost 15, with 13 bases in between. The CDR3 consists of 11 residues. CDR3 protein: CAWSGGDLGYF. CDR3 bases: TGTGCCTGGAGTGGGGGGGACCTCGGATATTTT.

V is TRBV7-3 and J is TRBJ2-5, with D tentatively TRBD1 (5 bases). The CDR3 length is 13 residues. The V gene's germline CDR1 is SGHTA and CDR2 FQGTGA. Deletions cut 5 bases from V and 4 bases from J, with 11 bases between. CDR3 region: CASSQGAAETQYF. The DNA of the CDR3 is TGTGCCAGCAGCCAAGGGGCAGCAGAGACCCAGTACTTC. Full variable domain (missing parts from reference TRBV7-3 and TRBJ2-5): GAGVSQTPSNKVTEKGKYVELRCDPISGHTALYWYRQSLGQGPEFLIYFQGTGAADDSGLPNDRFFAVRPEGSVSTLKIQRTERGDSAVYLCASSQGAAETQYFGPGTRLLVL.

The chain combines TRBV5-6 with TRBJ2-7; D may be TRBD2 (6 bases). The CDR3 sequence is 14 residues long. Trimming took 0 bases from V and 6 from J, leaving 13 bases between them. The V gene's germline CDR1 is SGHDT and CDR2 YYEEEE. The CDR3, as DNA: TGTGCCAGCAGCTTGGGTCTAGCGAGGTTCGAGCAGTACTTC. It translates to CASSLGLARFEQYF.

As regards this clone: Additional DNA sequences in this sample encode the identical CDR3. The chain carries TRBV7-3 and TRBJ2-1; 12 bases match TRBD2. Germline lookup yields CDR1 SGHTA and CDR2 FQGTGA. The CDR3 totals 13 residues. J was trimmed by 9 bases and V by 5 bases; bases with no gene match: 2. The DNA of the CDR3 is TGTGCCAGCAGCCAGGGACTAGCGGGTGAGCAGTTCTTC. This codes for CASSQGLAGEQFF.

The sample holds one count of this clone. The V call is TRBV30, the J call TRBJ2-5; D remains unclear. V lost 5 bases, J lost 4 bases, and 8 bases lay in between. Looked up from germline, CDR1 is GTSNPN and CDR2 is SVGIG (reference sequence). This CDR3 comprises 11 residues. The CDR3 is CAWESVETQYF. DNA of the CDR3: TGTGCCTGGGAGTCAGTAGAGACCCAGTACTTC. Full variable domain (rest looked up from reference TRBV30 and TRBJ2-5): SQTIHQWPATLVQPVGSPLSLECTVEGTSNPNLYWYRQAAGRGLQLLFYSVGIGQISSEVPQNLSASRPQDRQFILSSKKLLLSDSGFYLCAWESVETQYFGPGTRLLVL.

This clone has a single count. CDR3 coding DNA: TGTGCCAGTAGACCAAGCGGGGGACCCTACGAGCAGTACTTC. Amino acids: CASRPSGGPYEQYF. V is TRBV19 and J is TRBJ2-7; 8 bases are a match to TRBD2. V lost 6 bases, J lost 2 bases, and 6 bases stayed unmatched. The CDR3 has 14 amino acids. The germline gives CDR1 LNHDA, CDR2 SQIVND (reference sequence).

The chain carries TRBV5-1 and TRBJ1-4; TRBD1 is a possible D gene (6 bases). Deletions cut 0 bases from V and 5 bases from J, with 17 bases between. Germline assignment: CDR1 SGHRS and CDR2 YFSETQ. The CDR3 runs 17 residues. CDR3 sequence reads: CASSLGIGGANNEKLFF. The CDR3, as DNA: TGCGCCAGCAGCTTGGGTATCGGGGGGGCGAACAATGAAAAACTGTTTTTT.

This clone appeared once. V and J are TRBV19 and TRBJ1-2; the D is unclear. V lost 6 bases and J 2 bases, leaving 10 bases between the germline ends. This CDR3 has 13 residues. Germline V gives CDR1 LNHDA, CDR2 SQIVND (reference sequence). The CDR3 DNA is TGTGCCAGTAGATCCGAGTTGAACTATGGCTACACCTTC. Amino acids: CASRSELNYGYTF.

The CDR3 DNA follows: TGTGCCAGCAGTTTCGGACAGGGGCGGATCCCCGGGGAGCTGTTTTTT. It specifies CASSFGQGRIPGELFF. The gene calls are TRBV28 and TRBJ2-2, with TRBD1 matching over 9 bases. This CDR3 has 16 residues. Germline V gene lookup returns CDR1 MDHEN and CDR2 SYDVKM. With 3 bases clipped from V and 6 bases from J, the junction kept 8 bases outside the gene matches.

The chain combines TRBV27 with TRBJ2-7; 8 bases agree with TRBD2. The CDR3 totals 14 residues. J was trimmed by 2 bases and V by 6 bases; bases with no gene match: 6. Germline V lookup: CDR1 MNHEY, CDR2 SMNVEV (reference sequence). CDR3 protein: CASSLAGFPYEQYF. In DNA form, the CDR3 reads TGTGCCAGCAGCCTAGCGGGTTTTCCCTACGAGCAGTACTTC.

The genes are TRBV5-8 and TRBJ1-2; D not resolved. Between the trimmed V and J ends, which lost 1 base and 4 bases, there was a span of 14 bases. Germline-derived CDR1 and CDR2 are SGHTS and YDEGEE. The CDR3 loop spans 15 amino acids. The CDR3 region is CASSLLGRGSYGYTF. CDR3 DNA: TGTGCCAGCAGCTTGTTGGGTCGGGGTTCCTATGGCTACACCTTC.

The chain couples TRBV15 to TRBJ2-1, with D tentatively TRBD2 (5 bases). In germline, CDR1 is LNHNV, CDR2 YYDKDF (reference sequence). V was pared by 0 bases and J by 9 bases, with 9 bases between. The CDR3 runs 13 residues. The CDR3 DNA follows: TGTGCCACCAGCAGAGATGAGGGCGGTGAGCAGTTCTTC. Translating gives CATSRDEGGEQFF.

In the case of this clone: In the same sample, other DNA sequences code for this CDR3. DNA of the CDR3: TGTGCCAGCAGTTTACGGAATGAGCAGTTCTTC. Its translation is CASSLRNEQFF. V and J are TRBV28 and TRBJ2-1; no reliable D call. CDR1 is MDHEN, CDR2 SYDVKM, per germline. The CDR3 has 11 residues. V lost 2 bases to trimming and J lost 7 bases, with 3 bases between them.

The chain has TRBV30 and TRBJ2-7; D may be TRBD1 (5 bases). Germline CDR1 is GTSNPN and CDR2 is SVGIG (reference sequence). The CDR3 spans 13 residues. Trimming took off 0 bases at V and 6 bases at J, with 12 bases between the two ends. The CDR3 DNA sequence: TGTGCCTGGAGTGTACCGGCAGGGATCGAGCAGTACTTC. Its protein is CAWSVPAGIEQYF.

This chain joins TRBV19 and TRBJ2-1; 14 bases are a match to TRBD2. Germline CDR1 LNHDA, CDR2 SQIVND (reference sequence). This CDR3 is 17 amino acids long. V dropped 6 bases and J dropped 2; count of bases not matched to a gene: 6. The CDR3 is CASRHRTSGRTYNEQFF. The CDR3 DNA reads TGTGCCAGTAGGCACCGGACTAGCGGGAGGACCTACAATGAGCAGTTCTTC.

This clone was seen just once. This sequence joins TRBV5-1 and TRBJ2-1; weak D call: TRBD1 (7 bases). Germline values: CDR1 SGHRS, CDR2 YFSETQ. The CDR3 loop spans 15 amino acids. V dropped 4 bases and J dropped 7 bases, with 18 bases sitting between them. CDR3 region: CASSPHSPGGNEQFF. DNA of the CDR3: TGCGCCAGCAGCCCACACAGTCCAGGGGGGAATGAGCAGTTCTTC. Together with reference TRBV5-1 and TRBJ2-1, the CDR3 gives the full variable domain: KAGVTQTPRYLIKTRGQQVTLSCSPISGHRSVSWYQQTPGQGLQFLFEYFSETQRNKGNFPGRFSGRQFSNSRSEMNVSTLELGDSALYLCASSPHSPGGNEQFFGPGTRLTVL.